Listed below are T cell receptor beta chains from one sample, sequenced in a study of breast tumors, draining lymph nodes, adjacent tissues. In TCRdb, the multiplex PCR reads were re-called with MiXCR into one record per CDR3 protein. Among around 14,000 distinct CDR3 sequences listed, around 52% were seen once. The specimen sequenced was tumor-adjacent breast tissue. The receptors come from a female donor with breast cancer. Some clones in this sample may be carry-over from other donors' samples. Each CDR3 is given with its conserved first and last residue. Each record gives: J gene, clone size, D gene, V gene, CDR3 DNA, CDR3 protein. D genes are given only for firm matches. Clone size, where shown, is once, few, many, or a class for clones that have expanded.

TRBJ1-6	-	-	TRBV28	TGTGCCAGCAGCCCGTCCCCCGATAATTCACCCCTCCACTTT	CASSPSPDNSPLHF
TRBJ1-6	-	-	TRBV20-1	TGCAGTGCCCGAACAGGGAATTCACCCCTCCACTTT	CSARTGNSPLHF
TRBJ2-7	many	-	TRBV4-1	TGCGCCAGCAGCCTAGGGGGGGTAAATACCTACGAGCAGTACTTC	CASSLGGVNTYEQYF
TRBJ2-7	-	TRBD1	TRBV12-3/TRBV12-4	TGTGCCAGCAGTTTACTGGACGGGACAGAAAACTACGAGCAGTACTTC	CASSLLDGTENYEQYF
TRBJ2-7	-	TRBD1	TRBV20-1	TGCAGTGCTAAACTCCCGGCAGGGGGCTACGAGCAGTACTTC	CSAKLPAGGYEQYF
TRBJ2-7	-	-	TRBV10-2	TGCGCCAGCAGTGACGAGTACGAGCAGTACTTC	CASSDEYEQYF
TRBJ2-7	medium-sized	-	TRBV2	TGTGCCAGCAGCAAGACAGGCTACGAGCAGTACTTC	CASSKTGYEQYF
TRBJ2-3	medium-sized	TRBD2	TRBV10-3	TGTGCCATCAGTGGAAGACTAGCGGGGAATACGCAGTATTTT	CAISGRLAGNTQYF
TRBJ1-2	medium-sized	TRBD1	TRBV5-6	TGTGCCAGCAACCTTGGGACAGTAACTAACTATGGCTACACCTTC	CASNLGTVTNYGYTF
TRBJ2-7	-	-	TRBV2	TGTGCCAGCAGTGAAGAAAGGCAGTACGAGCAGTACTTC	CASSEERQYEQYF
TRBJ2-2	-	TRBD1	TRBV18	TGTGCCAGCTCACTGACAGGGGGCTACAACACCGGGGAGCTGTTTTTT	CASSLTGGYNTGELFF
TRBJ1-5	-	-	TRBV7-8	TGTGCCAGCAGCTTAGAGGGCAGGGAAAATCAGCCCCAGCATTTT	CASSLEGRENQPQHF
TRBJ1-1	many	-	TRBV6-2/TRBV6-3	TGTGCCAGCAGGCGCGACAGCCACACTGAAGCTTTCTTT	CASRRDSHTEAFF
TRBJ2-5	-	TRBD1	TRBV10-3	TGTGCCATCAGTGACGGATTCCGGGACAGCGAGACCCAGTACTTC	CAISDGFRDSETQYF
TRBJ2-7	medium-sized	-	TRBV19	TGTGCCAGTAGTACCGTGGAGGGGCTCTCCTACGAGCAGTACTTC	CASSTVEGLSYEQYF
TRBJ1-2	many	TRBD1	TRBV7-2	TGTGCCAGCAGCATCGGACAGGGCGTTTCCTATGGCTACCCCTTC	CASSIGQGVSYGYPF
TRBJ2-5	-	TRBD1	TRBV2	TGTGCCAGCAGAGAGGGACAGATCGGGGAGACCCAGTACTTC	CASREGQIGETQYF
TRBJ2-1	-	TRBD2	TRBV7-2	TGTGCCAGCAGCTTAGGGCTAGCGGGGGCCTACAATGAGCAGTTCTTC	CASSLGLAGAYNEQFF
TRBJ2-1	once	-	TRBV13	TGTGCCAGCAGCTTACGGCCCAACCACAACAATGAGCAGTTCTTC	CASSLRPNHNNEQFF
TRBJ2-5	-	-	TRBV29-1	TGCAGCGTTGAAGGAAACGCGGGACTAGAGACCCAGTACTTC	CSVEGNAGLETQYF
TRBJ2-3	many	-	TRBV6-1	TGTGCCAGCGGCGGCGCCCTAGACGCAGATACGCAGTATTTT	CASGGALDADTQYF
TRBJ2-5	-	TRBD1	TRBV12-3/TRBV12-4	TGTGCCAGCACCCGCCGGGACAGCCAAGAGACCCAGTACTTC	CASTRRDSQETQYF
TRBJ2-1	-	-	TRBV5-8	TGTGCCAGCAGCTTGGCGGGGGGACATAACTACGATGGGCAGTTCTTC	CASSLAGGHNYDGQFF
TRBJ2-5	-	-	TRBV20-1	TGCAGTGCTGGACAGCAAGAGATCCAGTCCTTC	CSAGQQEIQSF
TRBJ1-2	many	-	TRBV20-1	TGCAGTGCTAGAGAGGGGGCTAACTATGCCTACGCCTTC	CSAREGANYAYAF
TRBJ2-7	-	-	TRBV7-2	TGTGCCAGCGCCTCGGCCCTTTCCCCCTACGAGCAGTACTTC	CASASALSPYEQYF
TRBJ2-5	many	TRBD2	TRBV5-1	TGCGCCAGCAAAGAGACTAGCGGGGGGGCCGGGGAGACCCAGTACTTC	CASKETSGGAGETQYF
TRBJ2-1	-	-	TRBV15	TGTGCCACCAGCAGCCCCTGGGAGAATGAGCAGTTCTTC	CATSSPWENEQFF
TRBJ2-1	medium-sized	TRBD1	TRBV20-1	TGCAGTGCTACCGGGACAGGGAGCTCCTACAATGAGCAGTTCTTC	CSATGTGSSYNEQFF
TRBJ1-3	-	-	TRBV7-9	TGTGCCAGCAGCCAAGAGGGAGTTCCTGGAAACACCATATATTTT	CASSQEGVPGNTIYF
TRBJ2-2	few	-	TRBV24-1	TGTGCCACCAGGGAGGGGATGAACACCGGGGAGCTGTTTTTT	CATREGMNTGELFF
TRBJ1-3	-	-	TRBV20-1	TGCAGTGCCGGTCCCCTGACAGACTCTGGAAACACCATATATTTT	CSAGPLTDSGNTIYF
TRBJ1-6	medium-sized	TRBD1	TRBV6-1	TGTGCCAGCAGTGAACGGACAGGGAATAATTCACCCCTCCACTTT	CASSERTGNNSPLHF
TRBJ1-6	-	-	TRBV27	-	CASSSSGSSYNSPLHF
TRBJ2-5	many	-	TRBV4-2	TGTGCCAGCAGCCAAGGTGCTAGCAGGGAGACCCAGTACTTC	CASSQGASRETQYF
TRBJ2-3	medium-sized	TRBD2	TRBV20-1	TGCAGTGCTAGCCCTACTAGCGGGAGTGTAGTAAATACGCAGTATTTT	CSASPTSGSVVNTQYF
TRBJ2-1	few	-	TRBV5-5	TGCGCCAGCACCCGTAACTCGGACAGAATCTCTGAGCAGTTCTTC	CASTRNSDRISEQFF
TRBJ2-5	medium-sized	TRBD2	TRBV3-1	TGTGCCAGCGAGAGCGGGGACGGCGAAGAGACCCAGTACTTC	CASESGDGEETQYF
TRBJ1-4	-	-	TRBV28	TGTGCCAGCAGTCCACGGGGCGCAGCTAATGAAAAACTGTTTTTT	CASSPRGAANEKLFF
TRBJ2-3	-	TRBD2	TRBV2	TGTGCCAGCAGTGAAGGCGGGGGTGAAGATACGCAGTATTTT	CASSEGGGEDTQYF
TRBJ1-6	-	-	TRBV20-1	TGCAGTGCCCAAGATCCGGGGGGCAGGGCATATAATTCACCCCTCCACTTT	CSAQDPGGRAYNSPLHF
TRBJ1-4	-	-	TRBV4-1	TGCGCCAGCAGCCAAGATGGGGTGGGGGAAAAACTGTTTTTT	CASSQDGVGEKLFF